This T cell receptor (beta chain) was profiled in a study of CD8+CD57+ T cells in acquired aplastic anemia. The germline V gene encodes CDR1 SNHLY and CDR2 FYNNEI. The CDR3 runs to 14 residues. V was clipped by 3 bases and J by 2 bases, with 9 bases between them. TCR beta VDJ combinations and CDR3 sequences were profiled from genomic DNA. TCRdb re-derived calls from the reads in MiXCR, one entry per CDR3 protein. The table includes around 430,000 distinct CDR3 sequences, about a third detected once. Sequenced patients had shown CD8+CD57+ cell expansion by flow cytometry. Whole-study findings and limits: The same twenty-nine CD8+ CDR3 sequences occurred in patients and in controls.

The sample holds many counts of this clonotype. Its specificity is unknown. The receptor was isolated from a human donor with aplastic anemia. V is TRBV2 and J is TRBJ2-3; D gene uncertain. The specimen sequenced was sorted CD4+, CD8+, or CD8+CD57+ T cells (not recorded which) from PBMCs. This CDR3 is CASSEFRITDTQYF. CDR3 in DNA: TGTGCCAGCAGTGAGTTCAGAATCACAGATACGCAGTATTTT.